Sequencing of this TCR beta chain was carried out in a study of glioma-infiltrating T cells after dendritic cell vaccination. On the study more broadly: Dendritic cells derived from monocytes and pulsed with autologous tumor lysate formed the vaccine. Patients received three intradermal dendritic cell vaccine injections at biweekly intervals. General study findings and limits: Estimated pretreatment TIL content predicted outcome after dendritic cell vaccination.

Time point indicated: after dendritic cell vaccination, including at tumor progression/relapse. The CDR3 has 19 residues. V shed 0 bases and J 4 bases; nucleotides not matched to a gene: 16. CDR1 and CDR2 from the germline V gene are MGHRA and YSYEKL. The PCR used 60 V beta and 13 J beta primers. The assay was immunoSEQ multiplex PCR, and TCRdb's table has in-frame clones only and misses some. The table includes under 130,000 clones, 90% detected once. This clone showed up just a few times. Its matching antigen is unknown. This specimen consisted of blood, obtained after dendritic cell vaccination. The chain has TRBV4-1 and TRBJ2-7, with TRBD2 identical over 9 bases. The receptor was isolated from a human donor with glioblastoma. The CDR3 DNA sequence: TGCGCCAGCAGCCAAGAATATGTGGTAGCGGGAGTCAGGGGATACGAGCAGTACTTC. This encodes CASSQEYVVAGVRGYEQYF.